This TCR beta chain was captured by sequencing in a study of blood T cell repertoires in COVID-19. Study in general: Specimens from acute and convalescent COVID-19 originated in the United States, Italy and Spain. In each case, the material was cDNA or gDNA derived from T cells, B-cell-depleted T cells, or PBMCs.

Trimming took 1 base from V and 4 from J, leaving 13 bases between them. The CDR3 loop spans 15 amino acids. Germline V gene data show CDR1 as SGHTA and CDR2 as FQGNSA. As handled by the study authors: Reference gene primers were amplified, and this amplification served to estimate nucleated cell counts. The assay was immunoSEQ multiplex PCR, and TCRdb's table has in-frame clones only and misses some. The DNA was the basis for D and trimming; V, J and clone size are from that table. Of more than 250,000 clones in the sample, roughly 86% are singletons; the top ten hold about 5.4%. The participants were between about 18 and 90 years old and came from under 25 US areas.

The specimen was PBMCs or T cells enriched from blood (not recorded which). This chain joins TRBV7-2 and TRBJ1-2; tentatively, D is TRBD1 (5 bases). This sequence originates from a woman in her 30s who had recovered from COVID-19. The CDR3 reads CASSLDDRGIYGYTF. The CDR3 nucleotides read TGTGCCAGCAGCTTAGACGACAGAGGAATCTATGGCTACACCTTC.